The clone carrying this TCR beta chain turned up a few times. In the original workflow: Using reference gene primer amplification, nucleated cell counts were estimated. The method was immunoSEQ multiplex PCR; TCRdb's version includes in-frame clones alone and lacks a portion of them. That table gives V, J and clone size, and the DNA gave D and trimming. Among about 97,000 clones listed, around 80% were seen once. The data originate from a study of blood T cell repertoires in COVID-19. Whole-study context: Researchers got acute and convalescent COVID-19 samples from the United States, Italy and Spain. Sample material is recorded as cDNA or gDNA derived from T cells, B-cell-depleted T cells, or PBMCs.

The clonotype originates from an older man with acute or convalescent COVID-19. Sample: peripheral blood.

In nucleotides, the CDR3 is TGTGCCAGTAGTATGGGAGGAAACACTGAAGCTTTCTTT. Translated, it gives CASSMGGNTEAFF. This rearrangement joins TRBV19 to TRBJ1-1; D not resolved. The CDR3 length is 13 residues. From germline, CDR1 is LNHDA and CDR2 SQIVND (reference sequence). V shed 3 bases and J shed 2 bases, with 7 bases lying between them. The whole variable domain, remainder taken from reference TRBV19 and TRBJ1-1, is DGGITQSPKYLFRKEGQNVTLSCEQNLNHDAMYWYRQDPGQGLRLIYYSQIVNDFQKGDIAEGYSVSREKKESFPLTVTSAQKNPTAFYLCASSMGGNTEAFFGQGTRLTVV.